Presented here are 19 T cell receptor beta chains from one specimen sequenced in a study of blood T cell repertoires in COVID-19. TCRdb's copy holds only in-frame clones and misses some; the assay was immunoSEQ multiplex PCR. The sample contains over 95,000 clones, roughly 81% of which appear only once. Specimen: peripheral blood. The origin of the receptors is a human donor in a cohort sampled during active COVID-19.

This rearrangement joins TRBV30 to TRBJ2-1; D is unresolved. CDR1 GTSNPN and CDR2 SVGIG come from the germline V gene (reference sequence). Trimming removed 1 base from V and 5 bases from J, with 3 bases in between. The CDR3 is made up of 11 amino acids. CDR3 region: CAWSGNNEQFF. The CDR3, as DNA: TGTGCCTGGAGTGGTAACAATGAGCAGTTCTTC.

The chain couples TRBV7-8 to TRBJ2-7; TRBD1 agrees at 7 bases. With 3 bases clipped from V and 0 bases from J, the junction kept 2 bases outside the gene matches. Germline values: CDR1 SGHVS, CDR2 FQNEAQ. The CDR3 covers 14 residues. This CDR3 is CASSLGTASYEQYF. CDR3 sequence (DNA): TGTGCCAGCAGCTTGGGGACAGCCTCCTACGAGCAGTACTTC.

The chain combines TRBV28 with TRBJ1-2, with 8 bases aligning to TRBD1. Germline trimming cut 5 bases from V and 8 bases from J; bases unmatched to any gene: 4. The CDR3 runs 12 residues. The germline CDR1 and CDR2 sequences are MDHEN and SYDVKM. The DNA for the CDR3 is TGTGCCAGCAGTAGGACAGGGTACGGCTACACCTTC. Amino acids: CASSRTGYGYTF.

In this sample, this clone turned up once. The chain joins TRBV6-5 to TRBJ2-1; D perhaps matches TRBD2 (6 bases). The CDR3 loop spans 13 amino acids. The germline V gene has CDR1 MNHEY and CDR2 SVGAGI. Between the trimmed V and J ends, which lost 10 bases and 2 bases, there was a span of 12 bases. The CDR3 DNA reads TGTGCCACCGGGGAGGCCGCCTACAATGAGCAGTTCTTC. Translating it yields CATGEAAYNEQFF.

The chain uses TRBV19 and TRBJ2-7; no definite D call. Germline CDR1 reads LNHDA; CDR2 reads SQIVND (reference sequence). V lost 4 bases and J lost 2, with 9 bases in between. The CDR3 contains 13 residues. The CDR3 sequence is CASSTSRAYEQYF. DNA for the CDR3: TGTGCCAGTAGTACCTCCCGGGCCTACGAGCAGTACTTC.

This chain uses TRBV5-1 with TRBJ1-2, with 11 bases matching TRBD1. The J segment lost 8 bases and the V segment lost 4 bases, leaving 10 bases of the junction unmatched. Germline V CDR1 and CDR2: SGHRS, YFSETQ. This CDR3 has 15 residues. The CDR3 DNA reads TGCGCCAGCAGCCAAGGACAGGGGGCTACTTACGGCTACACCTTC. This gives the protein CASSQGQGATYGYTF.

This clone was detected once. This chain links TRBV18 with TRBJ2-3, with 8 bases fitting TRBD2. There are 15 residues in the CDR3. CDR1 is KGHSH and CDR2 is LQKENI in the germline V gene. Trimming removed 2 bases from V and 3 bases from J; junction bases left unmatched: 4. The CDR3 spells CASSPVAGPTDTQYF. The CDR3 bases are TGTGCCAGCTCACCAGTAGCGGGACCGACAGATACGCAGTATTTT. Supplemented by reference TRBV18 and TRBJ2-3, the full variable domain reads NAGVMQNPRHLVRRRGQEARLRCSPMKGHSHVYWYRQLPEEGLKFMVYLQKENIIDESGMPKERFSAEFPKEGPSILRIQQVVRGDSAAYFCASSPVAGPTDTQYFGPGTRLTVL.

The genes are TRBV18 and TRBJ2-5; a possible D gene is TRBD2 (5 bases). V lost 10 bases, J lost 2 bases, and 14 bases lay in between. The CDR3 has 13 amino acids. Germline V CDR1 and CDR2: KGHSH, LQKENI. Written as DNA, the CDR3 is TGTGCCACCACCGGAGGACTTCAAGAGACCCAGTACTTC. Translated: CATTGGLQETQYF.

The rearrangement uses TRBV6-5 and TRBJ2-7; 8 bases agree with TRBD1. The CDR3 totals 16 residues. Germline lookup yields CDR1 MNHEY and CDR2 SVGAGI. Trimming at V came to 2 bases and at J to 6 bases, leaving 12 bases not matched to a gene. CDR3 nucleotides: TGTGCCAGCAGTTACCACGAAGGACAGGGCCGGCGCGAGCAGTACTTC. Its translation is CASSYHEGQGRREQYF.

This clone was seen once. The chain carries TRBV28 and TRBJ2-4, with 7 bases that match TRBD2. The J segment lost 1 base and the V segment lost 4 bases, leaving 4 bases of the junction unmatched. In germline, CDR1 is MDHEN, CDR2 SYDVKM. CDR3 length: 15 amino acids. CDR3 loop: CASSSGGGAKNIQYF. In nucleotides, the CDR3 is TGTGCCAGCAGTTCCGGGGGAGGGGCCAAAAACATTCAGTACTTC.

The chain employs TRBV19 and TRBJ1-1, with 8 bases matching TRBD1. This CDR3 is built from 14 residues. The V segment lost 5 bases and the J segment 4 bases; nucleotides outside the gene matches: 6. CDR1 and CDR2 from the germline V gene are LNHDA and SQIVND (reference sequence). CDR3 sequence reads: CASSQQGVRTEAFF. The CDR3 nucleotides read TGTGCCAGTAGTCAACAGGGGGTGCGCACTGAAGCTTTCTTT. Using reference TRBV19 and TRBJ1-1 for the parts outside the CDR3, the full variable domain is DGGITQSPKYLFRKEGQNVTLSCEQNLNHDAMYWYRQDPGQGLRLIYYSQIVNDFQKGDIAEGYSVSREKKESFPLTVTSAQKNPTAFYLCASSQQGVRTEAFFGQGTRLTVV.

The chain carries TRBV7-9 and TRBJ2-1, with a possible D match to TRBD1 (6 bases). Trimming left V 8 bases short and J 4 bases short, with 24 bases between. Per the germline V gene, CDR1 is SEHNR and CDR2 is FQNEAQ (reference sequence). The CDR3 contains 17 residues. CDR3 in amino acids: CASYGRGNSHNYNEQFF. The CDR3 nucleotides are TGTGCCAGCTACGGAAGGGGGAACTCCCACAATTACAATGAGCAGTTCTTC.

This clone has a handful of counts. The chain uses TRBV5-1 and TRBJ1-1; TRBD1 is a possible D gene (5 bases). CDR1 is SGHRS and CDR2 is YFSETQ in the germline V gene. V was shortened by 2 bases and J by 1 base, with 9 bases between the two germline ends. This CDR3 has 14 amino acids. The CDR3 bases are TGCGCCAGCAGCTTAAGGGGCCAGAACACTGAAGCTTTCTTT. Protein: CASSLRGQNTEAFF. Using reference TRBV5-1 and TRBJ1-1 for the parts outside the CDR3, the full variable domain is KAGVTQTPRYLIKTRGQQVTLSCSPISGHRSVSWYQQTPGQGLQFLFEYFSETQRNKGNFPGRFSGRQFSNSRSEMNVSTLELGDSALYLCASSLRGQNTEAFFGQGTRLTVV.

CDR3 sequence reads: CASSQEVASGSSEQFF. The CDR3 DNA follows: TGCGCCAGCAGCCAAGAAGTGGCTAGCGGGAGTAGTGAGCAGTTCTTC. The chain employs TRBV4-1 and TRBJ2-1; TRBD2 agrees at 10 bases. The length of the CDR3 is 16 residues. Per the germline V gene, CDR1 is MGHRA and CDR2 is YSYEKL. V lost 0 bases, J lost 9 bases, and 8 bases stayed unmatched.

As DNA, the CDR3 is TGTGCCAGCAGCTTAGGGGACAGGGATCTCGATGGCTACACCTTC. Translating it yields CASSLGDRDLDGYTF. This chain joins TRBV13 and TRBJ1-2, with TRBD1 matching over 8 bases. The CDR3 is 15 amino acids. The V gene's germline CDR1 is PRHDT and CDR2 FYEKMQ (reference sequence). V was clipped by 0 bases and J by 6 bases; unmatched bases: 6.

The J gene is TRBJ1-5, the V gene TRBV27; the D gene is possibly TRBD1 (5 bases). Germline CDR1 and CDR2: MNHEY and SMNVEV (reference sequence). The V end lost 4 bases, the J end lost 3 bases, and 13 bases lay between the germline ends. The CDR3 sequence is 15 residues long. This chain's CDR3 is CASSSDTPHNQPQHF. The DNA for the CDR3 is TGTGCCAGCAGTTCGGACACCCCGCACAATCAGCCCCAGCATTTT.

This clone has only a few counts. The chain recombines TRBV7-9 with TRBJ1-2; TRBD1 is a possible D gene (5 bases). Trimming removed 5 bases from V and 3 bases from J, with 19 bases in between. Germline values: CDR1 SEHNR, CDR2 FQNEAQ (reference sequence). The CDR3 is 16 amino acids. DNA for the CDR3: TGTGCCAGCAGCGCCTCAGGGAGGTCGTGGGACTATGGCTACACCTTC. It translates to CASSASGRSWDYGYTF. Variable domain in full (rest from reference TRBV7-9 and TRBJ1-2): DTGVSQNPRHKITKRGQNVTFRCDPISEHNRLYWYRQTLGQGPEFLTYFQNEAQLEKSRLLSDRFSAERPKGSFSTLEIQRTEQGDSAMYLCASSASGRSWDYGYTFGSGTRLTVV.

This clone was seen only a few times. The chain has TRBV2 and TRBJ2-2; D gene ambiguous. The CDR3 consists of 14 residues. V was pared by 4 bases and J by 8 bases, with 14 bases between. Germline V gene data show CDR1 as SNHLY and CDR2 as FYNNEI. The CDR3 DNA sequence: TGTGCCAGCAGTGTGGCCAAGGAGAGAGGGGAGCTGTTTTTT. Its protein product is CASSVAKERGELFF.

The chain is built from TRBV6-2 or TRBV6-3 and TRBJ2-1; the match to TRBD1 covers 8 bases. The CDR3 totals 16 residues. Germline V CDR1 and CDR2: MNHEY, SVGEGT. V lost 5 bases to trimming and J lost 0 bases; unmatched junction nucleotides: 6. CDR3 in DNA: TGTGCCAGCAGTCGGTCCGGGACAGGCTCCTACAATGAGCAGTTCTTC. Amino acid sequence: CASSRSGTGSYNEQFF.